This T cell receptor beta chain was sequenced during a study of shared clonotypes between healthy human individuals. CD45RO-negative CD8 cells positively selected for CCR7 made up the naive population, which excluded terminally differentiated effector memory CD45RA+ cells. This CDR3 region has 17 residues. Germline CDR1 is MNHEY and CDR2 is SMNVEV (reference sequence). Deletions cut 3 bases from V and 0 bases from J, with 12 bases between. Some clones are missing from TCRdb's copy, which holds only in-frame ones; the method was immunoSEQ multiplex PCR. The top ten hold approximately 25% of the sample, which has some 800,000 clones, about 92% seen once.

This sequence joins TRBV27 and TRBJ2-6, with a tentative D call TRBD1 (6 bases). The clonotype comes from a young man in good health. The material sequenced was naive CD8+ T cells sorted from blood. The CDR3 region has the DNA TGTGCCAGCAGTTTTCGATGGGGGCACTCTGGGGCCAACGTCCTGACTTTC. Translation gives CASSFRWGHSGANVLTF.